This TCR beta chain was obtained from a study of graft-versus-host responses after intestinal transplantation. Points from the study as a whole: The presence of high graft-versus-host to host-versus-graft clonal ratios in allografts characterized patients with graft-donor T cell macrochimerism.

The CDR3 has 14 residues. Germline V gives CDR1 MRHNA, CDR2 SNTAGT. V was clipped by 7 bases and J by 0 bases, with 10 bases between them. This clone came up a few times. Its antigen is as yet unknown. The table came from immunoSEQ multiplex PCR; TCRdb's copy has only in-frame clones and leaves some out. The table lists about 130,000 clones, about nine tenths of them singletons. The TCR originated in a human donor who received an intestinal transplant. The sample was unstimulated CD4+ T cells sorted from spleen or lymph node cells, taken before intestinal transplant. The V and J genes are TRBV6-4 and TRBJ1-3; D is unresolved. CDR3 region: CASTLQPSGNTIYF. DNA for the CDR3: TGTGCCAGCACCTTACAACCCTCTGGAAACACCATATATTTT.